These 26 T cell receptor beta chains were all obtained from the same sample, sequenced in a study of CD8 T cells in ankylosing spondylitis. TCRdb re-called the 5' RACE reads through MiXCR, storing one row per CDR3 protein. Here the sample spans approximately 350,000 distinct CDR3 sequences, roughly 14% being singletons. The sample consisted of blood, either unsorted or a sorted T cell fraction (not recorded which). The source is a male donor with ankylosing spondylitis or in good health (not recorded which).

This clonotype came up a few times. The gene calls are TRBV20-1 and TRBJ1-2; TRBD1 matches 7 bases. The CDR3 runs 17 residues. With 6 bases clipped from V and 4 bases from J, the junction kept 20 bases outside the gene matches. In germline, CDR1 is DFQATT, CDR2 SNEGSKA (reference sequence). CDR3 protein: CSALPIRSDDRVYGYTF. Written as DNA, the CDR3 is TGCAGTGCACTACCGATCCGGTCCGATGACAGGGTCTATGGCTACACCTTC.

The rearrangement links TRBV3-1 to TRBJ2-2; D assignment may be TRBD1 or TRBD2 (6 bases each). CDR1 and CDR2 (germline): LGHDT, YNNKEL (reference sequence). The CDR3 has 18 residues. V was cut by 4 bases and J by 4 bases, with 22 bases left in between. This chain's CDR3 is CASSRIMAGEVSTGELFF. The DNA of the CDR3 is TGTGCCAGCAGCCGTATAATGGCAGGGGAGGTGTCCACCGGGGAGCTGTTTTTT.

This chain joins TRBV20-1 and TRBJ2-1; 11 bases fit TRBD2. Germline CDR1 is DFQATT and CDR2 is SNEGSKA (reference sequence). V lost 2 bases to trimming and J lost 6 bases; unmatched junction nucleotides: 3. This CDR3 is 14 amino acids long. The CDR3: CSARLAGGGNEQFF. The CDR3 region has the DNA TGCAGTGCTAGACTAGCGGGGGGAGGCAATGAGCAGTTCTTC.

The chain combines TRBV20-1 with TRBJ1-3; D is uncertain. The V gene's germline CDR1 is DFQATT and CDR2 SNEGSKA (reference sequence). The CDR3 covers 15 residues. With 3 bases removed from V and 0 bases from J, the gap between germline ends came to 12 bases. CDR3 residues: CSARPDGSSGNTIYF. As DNA, the CDR3 is TGCAGTGCTAGGCCAGACGGGAGCTCTGGAAACACCATATATTTT.

This clonotype was detected only a few times. The gene calls are TRBV12-3 or TRBV12-4 and TRBJ2-3, with 11 bases that match TRBD2. The ends lost 3 bases at V and 0 bases at J; junction bases unmatched: 8. The CDR3 contains 18 residues. The CDR3 region has the DNA TGTGCCAGCAGTTTTAGCGGGGGGGCCTACACTAGCACAGATACGCAGTATTTT. This sequence encodes CASSFSGGAYTSTDTQYF.

This chain uses TRBV12-3 or TRBV12-4 with TRBJ1-5; TRBD1 matches at 8 bases. The CDR3 covers 15 residues. V shed 6 bases and J 6 bases; nucleotides not matched to a gene: 10. The CDR3 DNA reads as TGTGCCAGCAGCCTACAGGGGGGCGGCACTCAGCCCCAGCATTTT. Its translation: CASSLQGGGTQPQHF.

The J gene is TRBJ2-3, the V gene TRBV3-1, with TRBD2 as a possible D gene (5 bases). The V end lost 4 bases, the J end lost 1 base, and 12 bases lay between the germline ends. Germline V lookup: CDR1 LGHDT, CDR2 YNNKEL (reference sequence). The CDR3 is 15 residues long. The CDR3 spells CASSPGGSRTDTQYF. The CDR3 DNA is TGTGCCAGCAGCCCGGGCGGGTCGCGCACAGATACGCAGTATTTT.

The genes are TRBV7-9 and TRBJ2-1; no firm D call. CDR1 is SEHNR and CDR2 is FQNEAQ in the germline V gene (reference sequence). This CDR3 region has 15 residues. Trimming stripped 7 bases from V and 1 base from J, with 14 bases between. CDR3: CASTSRGNSYNEQFF. In DNA, the CDR3 is TGTGCCAGCACAAGTCGTGGGAATTCCTACAATGAGCAGTTCTTC.

This clonotype was picked up many times. The genes are TRBV18 and TRBJ1-2; no clear D gene. Germline loops: CDR1 KGHSH, CDR2 LQKENI. V shed 0 bases and J shed 0 bases, with 8 bases lying between them. CDR3 length: 15 amino acids. Here the CDR3 DNA reads TGTGCCAGCTCACCACCATTGATAGCTAACTATGGCTACACCTTC. Its translation is CASSPPLIANYGYTF.

The genes are TRBV5-1 and TRBJ2-4; tentatively, D is TRBD1 (5 bases). Germline values: CDR1 SGHRS, CDR2 YFSETQ. The V end was cut by 0 bases, the J end by 1 base, with 11 bases between. The CDR3 has 16 residues. For the CDR3, the DNA is TGCGCCAGCAGCTTGGGATTGGGGCAGGCCAAAAACATTCAGTACTTC. Protein: CASSLGLGQAKNIQYF.

V gene TRBV3-1 combines with J gene TRBJ1-3; D is unclear. Germline-derived CDR1 and CDR2 are LGHDT and YNNKEL (reference sequence). V lost 5 bases to trimming and J lost 4 bases, with 15 bases between them. The CDR3 contains 15 residues. For the CDR3, the DNA is TGTGCCAGCAGCGAAGTATCCGGCCCAGGAAACACCATATATTTT. As protein: CASSEVSGPGNTIYF.

Only one count was recorded for this clonotype. V usage is TRBV18 and J usage is TRBJ2-3, with 8 bases aligning to TRBD2. The V gene end was trimmed by 4 bases and the J gene end by 5 bases; junction bases not matched to a gene: 11. Per germline, CDR1 KGHSH and CDR2 LQKENI. CDR3 length equals 16 residues. For the CDR3, the DNA is TGTGCCAGCTCACGTGGACTAGCAGAGGGGGGAGATACGCAGTATTTT. This translates into CASSRGLAEGGDTQYF.

This CDR3 is CASSSSTSGVSYEQYF. CDR3 sequence (DNA): TGTGCCAGCAGCTCCTCGACTAGCGGGGTGTCCTACGAGCAGTACTTC. The gene calls are TRBV12-3 or TRBV12-4 and TRBJ2-7; 11 positions agree with TRBD2. There are 16 residues in the CDR3. V gave up 6 bases and J gave up 1 base; unmatched junction bases: 8.

This clonotype was counted only a few times. The rearrangement uses TRBV11-2 and TRBJ1-1; D not resolved. The V end lost 2 bases, the J end lost 5 bases, and 15 bases lay between the germline ends. The germline V gene encodes CDR1 SGHAT and CDR2 FQNNGV. The CDR3 runs to 15 residues. CDR3 coding DNA: TGTGCCAGCAGCTTACTGGGAGTTCAGAGAACTGAAGCTTTCTTT. Amino acid sequence: CASSLLGVQRTEAFF.

The chain has TRBV20-1 and TRBJ2-4; 9 positions agree with TRBD1. The V gene end was trimmed by 5 bases and the J gene end by 8 bases; junction bases not matched to a gene: 10. The length of the CDR3 is 14 residues. Per the germline V gene, CDR1 is DFQATT and CDR2 is SNEGSKA (reference sequence). CDR3 sequence (DNA): TGCAGTGCTGCCACTTCGGGACAGGGATACATTCAGTACTTC. Translating gives CSAATSGQGYIQYF.

This clonotype was seen only a few times. V and J are TRBV7-9 and TRBJ2-2, with D possibly being TRBD1 (6 bases). V lost 8 bases, J lost 4 bases, and 14 bases lay in between. The germline V gene has CDR1 SEHNR and CDR2 FQNEAQ (reference sequence). This CDR3 is built from 14 residues. This CDR3 reads CASARQAVTGELFF. Here the CDR3 DNA reads TGTGCCAGCGCGCGACAGGCGGTCACCGGGGAGCTGTTTTTT. The whole variable domain, remainder taken from reference TRBV7-9 and TRBJ2-2, is DTGVSQNPRHKITKRGQNVTFRCDPISEHNRLYWYRQTLGQGPEFLTYFQNEAQLEKSRLLSDRFSAERPKGSFSTLEIQRTEQGDSAMYLCASARQAVTGELFFGEGSRLTVL.

The V gene is TRBV7-9, the J gene TRBJ2-7; D is unclear. This CDR3 has 14 amino acids. Germline V lookup: CDR1 SEHNR, CDR2 FQNEAQ (reference sequence). Trimming took off 1 base at V and 2 bases at J, with 9 bases between the two ends. The CDR3 here is CASSLEGNPYEQYF. In nucleotides, the CDR3 is TGTGCCAGCAGCTTAGAGGGTAACCCCTACGAGCAGTACTTC.

This clonotype was counted a few times. CDR3 coding DNA: TGTGCCAGCAGCCAAGGGGTCGAAGAGACCCAGTACTTC. Its translation: CASSQGVEETQYF. The V gene is TRBV4-2, the J gene TRBJ2-5, with D hard to call. The CDR3 has 13 amino acids. Germline-derived CDR1 and CDR2 are LGHNA and YNFKEQ. V lost 1 base, J lost 3 bases, and 6 bases lay in between.

This clonotype appeared a few times. The chain couples TRBV27 to TRBJ2-4; either TRBD1 or TRBD2 may supply D (5 bases each). V dropped 6 bases and J dropped 9 bases, with 24 bases sitting between them. The CDR3 has 16 amino acids. Germline CDR1 MNHEY, CDR2 SMNVEV (reference sequence). CDR3 nucleotide sequence: TGTGCCAGCAGCCCGCATGGGGACGTCGGGTCGGGCATTCAGTACTTC. The encoded protein is CASSPHGDVGSGIQYF.

The rearrangement uses TRBV30 and TRBJ1-1; unclear D gene. CDR1 and CDR2 from the germline V gene are GTSNPN and SVGIG (reference sequence). The CDR3 extends over 12 amino acids. Deletions cut 2 bases from V and 4 bases from J, with 8 bases between. CDR3 coding DNA: TGTGCCTGGAGTCGTACGCCCACTGAAGCTTTCTTT. Translating gives CAWSRTPTEAFF. Together with reference TRBV30 and TRBJ1-1, the CDR3 gives the full variable domain: SQTIHQWPATLVQPVGSPLSLECTVEGTSNPNLYWYRQAAGRGLQLLFYSVGIGQISSEVPQNLSASRPQDRQFILSSKKLLLSDSGFYLCAWSRTPTEAFFGQGTRLTVV.

The chain joins TRBV7-9 to TRBJ2-1; the D is unclear. The CDR3 has 16 residues. Germline CDR1 SEHNR, CDR2 FQNEAQ (reference sequence). V lost 3 bases, J lost 0 bases, and 12 bases lay in between. DNA of the CDR3: TGTGCCAGCAGCTTGTTGTGGGCAAGCTCCTACAATGAGCAGTTCTTC. Encoded protein: CASSLLWASSYNEQFF.

The chain joins TRBV7-9 to TRBJ2-1; D remains ambiguous. Germline CDR1 SEHNR, CDR2 FQNEAQ (reference sequence). CDR3 length: 14 residues. Trimming removed 5 bases from V and 7 bases from J, with 15 bases in between. The chain's CDR3 is CASSLLGYSNEQFF. CDR3 in DNA: TGTGCCAGCAGCCTCCTAGGGTACAGTAATGAGCAGTTCTTC.

In its sample, this clonotype was seen a few times. This chain joins TRBV5-4 and TRBJ2-3; D is possibly TRBD1 (5 bases). Germline CDR1 reads SGHNT; CDR2 reads YYREEE (reference sequence). V lost 4 bases, J lost 2 bases, and 11 bases lay in between. The CDR3 runs to 14 residues. The CDR3 loop is CASSPDKHTDTQYF. In DNA form, the CDR3 reads TGTGCCAGCAGCCCGGACAAGCACACAGATACGCAGTATTTT. The full variable domain, rest sourced from reference TRBV5-4 and TRBJ2-3, is ETGVTQSPTHLIKTRGQQVTLRCSSQSGHNTVSWYQQALGQGPQFIFQYYREEENGRGNFPPRFSGLQFPNYSSELNVNALELDDSALYLCASSPDKHTDTQYFGPGTRLTVL.

V usage is TRBV3-1 and J usage is TRBJ2-5; unclear D gene. V dropped 1 base and J dropped 2 bases, with 11 bases sitting between them. Germline CDR1 LGHDT, CDR2 YNNKEL (reference sequence). CDR3 length equals 15 residues. The DNA for the CDR3 is TGTGCCAGCAGCCAAGGTGGATGGACGCAAGAGACCCAGTACTTC. This codes for CASSQGGWTQETQYF.

The sample holds a few counts of this clonotype. The rearrangement uses TRBV3-1 and TRBJ2-1; TRBD2 is a possible D gene (6 bases). Germline loops: CDR1 LGHDT, CDR2 YNNKEL (reference sequence). The V end was cut by 0 bases, the J end by 0 bases, with 9 bases between. The CDR3 has 16 amino acids. For the CDR3, the DNA is TGTGCCAGCAGCCAAGATGGGGGGAGCTCCTACAATGAGCAGTTCTTC. The encoded protein is CASSQDGGSSYNEQFF.

This chain joins TRBV7-9 and TRBJ1-1; 7 nucleotides line up with TRBD1. Germline loops: CDR1 SEHNR, CDR2 FQNEAQ (reference sequence). The CDR3 covers 14 residues. V shed 1 base, J shed 8 bases, and the junction held 7 bases outside the gene matches. Written as DNA, the CDR3 is TGTGCCAGCAGCTTAGAGACAGGGACAGCCGAAGCTTTCTTT. Translation gives CASSLETGTAEAFF.